What follows describes a single T cell receptor (beta chain). Its antigen is unknown. The data belong to a study of vaccination and CD4 T cells after COVID-19. About the research overall: Samples taken post-COVID came a median approximately 100 days after diagnosis, ranging from 35 to 161.

Treatment: 10-day PBMC culture with coronavirus spike peptide pools or control peptides (ViraFEST assay). After expanding antigen-specific T cells with peptide pools, ViraFEST sequenced their TCRs. It was on days 3 and 7 that half the medium was replaced with fresh IL-2 medium. Study-wide findings and caveats: SARS-CoV-2-reactive clonotypes rose nonsignificantly, with the median going from around 20 to 38.

The CDR3 sequence is 13 residues long. Between the trimmed V and J ends, which lost 7 bases and 7 bases, there was a span of 16 bases. Germline lookup yields CDR1 SNHLY and CDR2 FYNNEI. Sequencing of cultured CD4+ T cell DNA used the Oncomine TCR Beta short-read assay. A single record per CDR3 protein comes from TCRdb applying MiXCR to the PCR reads. Of about 15,000 distinct CDR3 sequences in the sample, 74% were seen once. V and J are TRBV2 and TRBJ1-1; TRBD1 is a possible D gene (5 bases). Sequencing was done on a sample of CD4+ T cells from blood, cultured in vitro. The sequence was collected from a human donor who had recovered from COVID-19. The CDR3 nucleotides are TGTGCCAGCATTTTTCAGGGCTGGGGTGAAGCTTTCTTT. Amino acids: CASIFQGWGEAFF.